Following are 6 T cell receptor beta chains from one sample sequenced in a study of naive and memory T cell subsets. Four PCR rounds used nested alpha and beta constant region primers plus the SP2 primer. TCRdb analysed the UMI-ligation and nested PCR reads with MiXCR anew, one entry per CDR3 protein. Among some 26,000 distinct CDR3 sequences listed, over 4% were seen once. A UMI-containing oligonucleotide was joined by 3' ligation to the TCR cDNA template. The material sequenced was blood. The receptors come from an adult in good health.

This clonotype was detected many times. This chain connects TRBV7-2 to TRBJ2-4; D possibly corresponds to TRBD1 (6 bases). Looked up from germline, CDR1 is SGHTA and CDR2 is FQGNSA. V was trimmed by 3 bases and J by 6 bases, leaving 15 bases between them. This CDR3 has 15 residues. DNA for the CDR3: TGTGCCAGCAGCTTCGTTGGTGGACAGAGAAACATTCAGTACTTC. Its translation: CASSFVGGQRNIQYF. The complete variable domain, with remaining parts taken from reference TRBV7-2 and TRBJ2-4, reads GAGVSQSPSNKVTEKGKDVELRCDPISGHTALYWYRQSLGQGLEFLIYFQGNSAPDKSGLPSDRFSAERTGGSVSTLTIQRTQQEDSAVYLCASSFVGGQRNIQYFGAGTRLSVL.

Ten or more counts support this clonotype. This CDR3 reads CASSLGQNTEAFF. The CDR3 DNA follows: TGTGCCAGCAGCTTGGGTCAGAACACTGAAGCTTTCTTT. The V and J genes are TRBV7-8 and TRBJ1-1; D not certain. Trimming took off 3 bases at V and 1 base at J, with 6 bases between the two ends. The CDR3 loop spans 13 amino acids. The germline CDR1 and CDR2 sequences are SGHVS and FQNEAQ. The full variable domain, rest sourced from reference TRBV7-8 and TRBJ1-1, is GAGVSQSPRYKVAKRGQDVALRCDPISGHVSLFWYQQALGQGPEFLTYFQNEAQLDKSGLPSDRFFAERPEGSVSTLKIQRTQQEDSAVYLCASSLGQNTEAFFGQGTRLTVV.

The V gene is TRBV9, the J gene TRBJ2-1, with D unresolved. CDR1 is SGDLS, CDR2 YYNGEE, per germline. V was pared by 0 bases and J by 5 bases, with 9 bases between. The CDR3 has 14 amino acids. The CDR3 nucleotides are TGTGCCAGCAGCGTAGGTAACATCGACAATGAGCAGTTCTTC. Translation: CASSVGNIDNEQFF.

This clonotype occurred many times. The rearrangement links TRBV11-2 to TRBJ2-4, with a weak D call TRBD1 (5 bases). The CDR3 runs 15 residues. The germline V gene has CDR1 SGHAT and CDR2 FQNNGV. V shed 5 bases and J shed 2 bases, with 13 bases lying between them. Written as DNA, the CDR3 is TGTGCCAGCAGCCTTTATCAGGGAACCAAAAACATTCAGTACTTC. Amino acid sequence: CASSLYQGTKNIQYF.

This clonotype came up a few times. The rearrangement uses TRBV6-2 or TRBV6-3 and TRBJ2-3, with 14 bases lining up with TRBD2. The CDR3 is 17 residues long. CDR1 and CDR2 from the germline V gene are MNHEY and SVGEGT. With V trimmed by 5 bases and J by 4 bases, 8 bases remained unmatched. CDR3 region: CASSRLAGGPGADTQYF. CDR3 in DNA: TGTGCCAGCAGTAGACTAGCGGGAGGGCCTGGGGCAGATACGCAGTATTTT.

This clonotype was observed many times. The chain employs TRBV12-3 or TRBV12-4 and TRBJ1-1, with D perhaps TRBD1 (5 bases). This CDR3 is built from 14 residues. The germline V and J ends were trimmed by 7 bases and 1 base, with 13 bases remaining between them. CDR3 protein: CASTLDRSNTEAFF. In DNA form, the CDR3 reads TGTGCCAGCACCCTCGACAGATCGAACACTGAAGCTTTCTTT.